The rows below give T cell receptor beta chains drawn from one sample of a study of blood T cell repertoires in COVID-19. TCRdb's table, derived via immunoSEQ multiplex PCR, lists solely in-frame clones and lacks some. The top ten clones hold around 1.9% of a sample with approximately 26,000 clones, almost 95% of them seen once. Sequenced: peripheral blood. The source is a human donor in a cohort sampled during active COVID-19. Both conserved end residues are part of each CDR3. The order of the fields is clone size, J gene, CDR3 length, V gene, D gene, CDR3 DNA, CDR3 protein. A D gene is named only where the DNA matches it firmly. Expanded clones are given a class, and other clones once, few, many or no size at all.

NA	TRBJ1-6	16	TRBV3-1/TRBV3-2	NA	TGTGCCAGCAGCCATCTAAAGCGGGTGGCAAGTTCACCCCTCCACTTT	CASSHLKRVASSPLHF
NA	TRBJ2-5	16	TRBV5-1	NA	TGCGCCAGCAGCTTGGCCAATCGGGGAAGTGGGGAGACCCAGTACTTC	CASSLANRGSGETQYF
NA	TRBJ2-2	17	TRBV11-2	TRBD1	TGTGCCAGCAGCTTCATAACCGGGACAGGGGGGGCCGGGGAGCTGTTTTTT	CASSFITGTGGAGELFF
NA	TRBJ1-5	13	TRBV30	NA	TGTGCCTGGACCGCACAACTAGGTCAGCCCCAGCATTTT	CAWTAQLGQPQHF
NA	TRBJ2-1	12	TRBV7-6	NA	TGTGCCAGCAGCTCCTTAGCTAATGAGCAGTTCTTC	CASSSLANEQFF
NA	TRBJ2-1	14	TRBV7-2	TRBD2	TGTGCCAGCAGCTTTAGCGGGAGTCGCAATGAGCAGTTCTTC	CASSFSGSRNEQFF
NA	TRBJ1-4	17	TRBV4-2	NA	TGTGCCAGCAGCCAAGGGGCCCAGGGGCTCGGTAATGAAAAACTGTTTTTT	CASSQGAQGLGNEKLFF
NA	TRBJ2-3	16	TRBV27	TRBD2	TGTGCCAGCAGTTTAGGGTGGCTAGCGGCAACAGATACGCAGTATTTT	CASSLGWLAATDTQYF
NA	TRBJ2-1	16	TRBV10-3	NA	TGTGCCATCAGTGAGTCAGGCAGGGCCCAACACAATGAGCAGTTCTTC	CAISESGRAQHNEQFF
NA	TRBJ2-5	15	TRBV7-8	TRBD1	TGTGCCAGCAGCCGACAGGGGGCAGACCAAGAGACCCAGTACTTC	CASSRQGADQETQYF
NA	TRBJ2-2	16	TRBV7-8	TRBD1	TGTGCCAGCAGCGCCTCCGGGACAGGGGACACCGGGGAGCTGTTTTTT	CASSASGTGDTGELFF
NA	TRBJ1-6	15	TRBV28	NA	TGTGCCAGCAGCCCTGGGAGCTCCTATAATTCACCCCTCCACTTT	CASSPGSSYNSPLHF
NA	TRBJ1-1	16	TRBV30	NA	TGTGCCTGGAGTGTACGACCCGAAACAGGGCCCATTGAAGCTTTCTTT	CAWSVRPETGPIEAFF
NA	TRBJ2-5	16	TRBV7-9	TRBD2	TGTGCCAGCAGCTTATCTGGTAGCGGGGTCCAAGAGACCCAGTACTTC	CASSLSGSGVQETQYF
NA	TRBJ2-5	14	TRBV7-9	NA	TGTGCCGGCGATCTCTCTAGTCGCGGAGAGACCCAGTACTTC	CAGDLSSRGETQYF
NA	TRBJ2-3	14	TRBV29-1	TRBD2	TGCAGCGTGGGAGCGGGGTCCCGCACAGATACGCAGTATTTT	CSVGAGSRTDTQYF
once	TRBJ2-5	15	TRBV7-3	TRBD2	TGTGCCAGCAGCCGAGCCGGGGGGGTGCAAGAGACCCAGTACTTC	CASSRAGGVQETQYF
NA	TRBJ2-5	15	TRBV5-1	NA	TGCGCCAGCAGCTCGGGGGGCAGGGAGAGAGAGACCCAGTACTTC	CASSSGGRERETQYF
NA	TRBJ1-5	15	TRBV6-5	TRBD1	TGTGCCAGCAGTCTTACAGGGGTGGGCAATCAGCCCCAGCATTTT	CASSLTGVGNQPQHF
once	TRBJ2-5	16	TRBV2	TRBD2	TGTGCCAGCAGCGTCGGACTAGCGGGAGGCAAAGAGACCCAGTACTTC	CASSVGLAGGKETQYF
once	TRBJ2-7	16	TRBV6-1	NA	TGTGCCAGCAGTGAATGGGGAGAGGGTAAAGACTACGAGCAGTACTTC	CASSEWGEGKDYEQYF
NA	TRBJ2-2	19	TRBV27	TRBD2	TGTGCCAGCAGTCCGAATCGACTGTTAGCGGGCCCGAACACCGGGGAGCTGTTTTTT	CASSPNRLLAGPNTGELFF
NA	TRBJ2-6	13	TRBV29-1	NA	TGCAGCGTTACAACAACTGGGGCCAACGTCCTGACTTTC	CSVTTTGANVLTF
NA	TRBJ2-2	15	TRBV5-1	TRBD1	TGCGCCAGCAGCTCAGGGGGTTGGAACACCGGGGAGCTGTTTTTT	CASSSGGWNTGELFF
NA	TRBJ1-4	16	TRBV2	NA	TGTGCCAGCAGTGGCGGCCAGCAGTCTTCTAATGAAAAACTGTTTTTT	CASSGGQQSSNEKLFF
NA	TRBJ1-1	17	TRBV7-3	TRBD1	TGTGCCAGCAGCCCGACGCCGGGACAGTTGGGCTACACTGAAGCTTTCTTT	CASSPTPGQLGYTEAFF